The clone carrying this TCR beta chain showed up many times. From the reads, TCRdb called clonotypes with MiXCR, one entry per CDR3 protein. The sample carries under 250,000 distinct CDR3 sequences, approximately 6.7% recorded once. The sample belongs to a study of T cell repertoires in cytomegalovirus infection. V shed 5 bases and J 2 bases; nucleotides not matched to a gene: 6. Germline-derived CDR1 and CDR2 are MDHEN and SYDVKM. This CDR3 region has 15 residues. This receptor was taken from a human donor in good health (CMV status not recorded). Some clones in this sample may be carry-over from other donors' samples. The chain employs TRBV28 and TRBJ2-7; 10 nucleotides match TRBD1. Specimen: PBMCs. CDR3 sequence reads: CASSNAGTGAYEQYF. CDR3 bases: TGTGCCAGCAGTAACGCCGGGACAGGGGCCTACGAGCAGTACTTC.